The T cell receptor beta chain described here comes from a study of a mutant IDH1 vaccine in newly diagnosed glioma. The sample's time point: week 35, safety follow-up. Every vaccine dose comprised 300 ug of mutant IDH1 20-mer peptide plus topical imiquimod. A note on this clone: Its matching antigen is unknown.

Measured with immunoSEQ multiplex PCR; TCRdb has only the in-frame clones, and not every one. The sample lists 55,000 to 65,000 clones, approximately 81% occurring once. Germline V lookup: CDR1 SGDLS, CDR2 YYNGEE. The CDR3 runs to 13 residues. V dropped 2 bases and J dropped 3 bases, with 9 bases sitting between them. This sample comprised PBMCs, obtained from a glioma patient whose treatment included an IDH1 peptide vaccine. The chain uses TRBV9 and TRBJ2-7; no clear D. This receptor was obtained from a man aged 30 to 39 with glioma. CDR3 coding DNA: TGTGCCAGCAGCGTGGGCCCCATCTACGAGCAGTACTTC. Translated, it gives CASSVGPIYEQYF.